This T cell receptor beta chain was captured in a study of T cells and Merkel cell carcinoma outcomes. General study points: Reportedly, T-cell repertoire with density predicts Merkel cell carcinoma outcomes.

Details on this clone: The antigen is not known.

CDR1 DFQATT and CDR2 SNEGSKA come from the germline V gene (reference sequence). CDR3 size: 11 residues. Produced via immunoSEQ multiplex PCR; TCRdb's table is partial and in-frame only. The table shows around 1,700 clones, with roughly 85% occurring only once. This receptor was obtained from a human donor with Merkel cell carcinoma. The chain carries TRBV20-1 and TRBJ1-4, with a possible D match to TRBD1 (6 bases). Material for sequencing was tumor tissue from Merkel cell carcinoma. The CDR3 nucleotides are TGCAGAGCCGGGACATATGAAAAACTGTTTTTT. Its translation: CRAGTYEKLFF.